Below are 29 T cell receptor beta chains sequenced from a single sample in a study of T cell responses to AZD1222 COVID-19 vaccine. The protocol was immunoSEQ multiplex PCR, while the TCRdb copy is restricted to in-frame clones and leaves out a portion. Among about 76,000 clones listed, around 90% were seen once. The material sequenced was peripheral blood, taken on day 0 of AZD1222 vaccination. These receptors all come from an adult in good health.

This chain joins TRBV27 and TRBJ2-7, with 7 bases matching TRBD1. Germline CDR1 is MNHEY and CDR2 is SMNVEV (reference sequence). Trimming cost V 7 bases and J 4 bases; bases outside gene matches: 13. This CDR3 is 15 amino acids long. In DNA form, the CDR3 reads TGTGCCAGCACATCAACCCGAACACAGGGGTACGAGCAGTACTTC. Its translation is CASTSTRTQGYEQYF.

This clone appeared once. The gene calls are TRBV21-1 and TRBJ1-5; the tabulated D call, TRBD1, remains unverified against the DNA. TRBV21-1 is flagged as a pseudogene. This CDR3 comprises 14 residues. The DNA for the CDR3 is TGTGCCAGCAGCATACAGGGTCGCAATCAGCCCCAGCATTTT. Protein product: CASSIQGRNQPQHF.

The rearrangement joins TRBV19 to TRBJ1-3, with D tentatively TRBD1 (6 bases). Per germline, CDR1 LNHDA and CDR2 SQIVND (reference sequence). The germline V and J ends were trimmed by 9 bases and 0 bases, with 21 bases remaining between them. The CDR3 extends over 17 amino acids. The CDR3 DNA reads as TGTGCCAGCTACCGGACAGATAGATTAGGCTCTGGAAACACCATATATTTT. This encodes CASYRTDRLGSGNTIYF.

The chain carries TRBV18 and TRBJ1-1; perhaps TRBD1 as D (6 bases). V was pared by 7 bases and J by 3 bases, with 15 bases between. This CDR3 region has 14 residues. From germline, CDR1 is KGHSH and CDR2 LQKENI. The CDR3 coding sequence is TGTGCCAGCTGCAACTCAGGGGTCGACACTGAAGCTTTCTTT. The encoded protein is CASCNSGVDTEAFF.

The CDR3 DNA sequence: TGTGCCAGCTCCGGGACTCCTACCTATGGCTACACCTTC. It specifies CASSGTPTYGYTF. V gene TRBV12-3 or TRBV12-4 combines with J gene TRBJ1-2; possible D gene TRBD1, 5 bases. The CDR3 is 13 amino acids. The V end was cut by 8 bases, the J end by 4 bases, with 14 bases between.

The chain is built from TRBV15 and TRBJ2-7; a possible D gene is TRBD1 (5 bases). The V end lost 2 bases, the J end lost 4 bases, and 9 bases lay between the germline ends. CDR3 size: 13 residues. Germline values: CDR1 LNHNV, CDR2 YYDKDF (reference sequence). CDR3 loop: CATSRLGAYEQYF. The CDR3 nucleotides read TGTGCCACCAGCAGACTAGGGGCGTACGAGCAGTACTTC.

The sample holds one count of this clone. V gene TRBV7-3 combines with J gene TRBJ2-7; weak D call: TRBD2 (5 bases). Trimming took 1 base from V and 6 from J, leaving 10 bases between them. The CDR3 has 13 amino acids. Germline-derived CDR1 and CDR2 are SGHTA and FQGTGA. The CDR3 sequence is CASSLNLAGEQYF. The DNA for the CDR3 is TGTGCCAGCAGCTTAAATCTAGCCGGCGAGCAGTACTTC.

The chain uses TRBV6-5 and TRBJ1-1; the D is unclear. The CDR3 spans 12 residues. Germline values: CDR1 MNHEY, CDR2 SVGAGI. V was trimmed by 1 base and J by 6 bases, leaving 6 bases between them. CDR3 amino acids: CASSYYGSEAFF. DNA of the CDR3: TGTGCCAGCAGTTACTATGGCTCTGAAGCTTTCTTT.

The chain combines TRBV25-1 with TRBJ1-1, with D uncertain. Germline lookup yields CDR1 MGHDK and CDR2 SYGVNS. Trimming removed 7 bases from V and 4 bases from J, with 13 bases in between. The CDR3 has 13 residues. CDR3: CASNRGLSTEAFF. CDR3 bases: TGTGCCAGCAATCGGGGTTTGAGCACTGAAGCTTTCTTT.

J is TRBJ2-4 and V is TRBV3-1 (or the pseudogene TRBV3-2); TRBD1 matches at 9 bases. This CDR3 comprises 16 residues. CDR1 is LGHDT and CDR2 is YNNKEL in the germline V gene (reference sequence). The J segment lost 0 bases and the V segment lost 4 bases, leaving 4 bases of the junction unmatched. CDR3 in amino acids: CASSPGTGRAKNIQYF. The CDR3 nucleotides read TGTGCCAGCAGCCCCGGGACAGGGCGAGCCAAAAACATTCAGTACTTC.

CDR3: CAWKGTGLRDYGYTF. The DNA of the CDR3 is TGTGCCTGGAAGGGGACAGGATTGAGAGACTATGGCTACACCTTC. The genes are TRBV30 and TRBJ1-2; 8 bases are a match to TRBD1. Per the germline V gene, CDR1 is GTSNPN and CDR2 is SVGIG (reference sequence). V was pared by 4 bases and J by 3 bases, with 10 bases of the junction left unmatched. This CDR3 comprises 15 residues.

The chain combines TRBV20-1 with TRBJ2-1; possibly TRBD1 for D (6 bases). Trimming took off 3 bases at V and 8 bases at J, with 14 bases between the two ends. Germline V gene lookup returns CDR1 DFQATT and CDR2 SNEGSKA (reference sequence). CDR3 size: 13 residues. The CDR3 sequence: CSASRVGADEQFF. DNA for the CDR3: TGCAGTGCTAGTAGGGTGGGGGCTGATGAGCAGTTCTTC.

The DNA for the CDR3 is TGTGCCAGCAGCTTAACGGGGGCCGGGGAGCTGTTTTTT. This gives the protein CASSLTGAGELFF. The rearrangement joins TRBV7-3 to TRBJ2-2, with D perhaps TRBD1 or TRBD2 (5 bases each). CDR3 length: 13 amino acids. Germline CDR1 reads SGHTA; CDR2 reads FQGTGA. The ends were cut back, 0 bases at V and 6 bases at J, with 5 bases in the middle.

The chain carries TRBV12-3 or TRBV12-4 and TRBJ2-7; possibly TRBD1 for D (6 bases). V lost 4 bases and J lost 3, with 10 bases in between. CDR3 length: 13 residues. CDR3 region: CASSSRDIYEQYF. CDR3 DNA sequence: TGTGCCAGCAGTTCCAGGGACATCTACGAGCAGTACTTC.

In DNA form, the CDR3 reads TGTGCCAGCAGCTTAGGGGGACGGAATGAAAAACTGTTTTTT. The encoded protein is CASSLGGRNEKLFF. The chain combines TRBV7-9 with TRBJ1-4, with a possible D match to TRBD1 (5 bases). The CDR3 extends over 14 amino acids. The V gene's germline CDR1 is SEHNR and CDR2 FQNEAQ (reference sequence). The V end lost 1 base, the J end lost 5 bases, and 8 bases lay between the germline ends.

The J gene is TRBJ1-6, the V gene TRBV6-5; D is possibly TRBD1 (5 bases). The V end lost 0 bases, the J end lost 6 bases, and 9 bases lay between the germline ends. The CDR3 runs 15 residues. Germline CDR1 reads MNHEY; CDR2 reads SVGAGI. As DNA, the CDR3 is TGTGCCAGCAGTTACTCTTGGGGCGCTAATTCACCCCTCCACTTT. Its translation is CASSYSWGANSPLHF.

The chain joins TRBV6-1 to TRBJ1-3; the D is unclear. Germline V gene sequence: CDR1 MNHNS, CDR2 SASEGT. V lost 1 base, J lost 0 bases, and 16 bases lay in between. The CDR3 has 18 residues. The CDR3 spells CASSEVSPSSSSGNTIYF. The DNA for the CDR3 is TGTGCCAGCAGTGAAGTATCCCCTTCGTCGAGCTCTGGAAACACCATATATTTT.

This chain's CDR3 is CASSPDLGEETQYF. The CDR3 DNA reads TGTGCCAGCTCACCCGACCTGGGGGAAGAGACCCAGTACTTC. The J gene is TRBJ2-5, the V gene TRBV18; D could derive from TRBD1 or TRBD2 (5 bases each). The CDR3 spans 14 residues. V was cut by 3 bases and J by 3 bases, with 11 bases left in between. Per germline, CDR1 KGHSH and CDR2 LQKENI.

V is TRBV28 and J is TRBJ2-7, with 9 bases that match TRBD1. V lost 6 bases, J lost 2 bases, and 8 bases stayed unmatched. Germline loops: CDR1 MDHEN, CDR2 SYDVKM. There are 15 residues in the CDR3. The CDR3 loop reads CASSLGQGRPYEQYF. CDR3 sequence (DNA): TGTGCCAGCAGCCTAGGACAGGGGCGCCCCTACGAGCAGTACTTC.

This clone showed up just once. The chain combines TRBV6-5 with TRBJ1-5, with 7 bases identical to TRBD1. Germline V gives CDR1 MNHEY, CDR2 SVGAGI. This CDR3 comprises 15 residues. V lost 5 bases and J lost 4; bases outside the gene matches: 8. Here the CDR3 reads CASSQEGQINQPQHF. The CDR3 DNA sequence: TGTGCCAGCAGTCAGGAGGGACAGATTAATCAGCCCCAGCATTTT.

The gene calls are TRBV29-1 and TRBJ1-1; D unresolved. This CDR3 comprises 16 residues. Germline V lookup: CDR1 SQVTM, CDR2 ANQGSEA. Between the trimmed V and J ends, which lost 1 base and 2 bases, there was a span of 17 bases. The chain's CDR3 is CSVEGSRGSANTEAFF. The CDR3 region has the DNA TGCAGCGTTGAAGGAAGTCGGGGTTCAGCTAACACTGAAGCTTTCTTT.

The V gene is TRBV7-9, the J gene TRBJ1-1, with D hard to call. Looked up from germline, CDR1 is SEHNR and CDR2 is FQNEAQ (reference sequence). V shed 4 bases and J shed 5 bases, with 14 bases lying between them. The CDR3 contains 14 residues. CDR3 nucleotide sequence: TGTGCCAGCAGCTCTTTCGGGTTGGGGACTGAAGCTTTCTTT. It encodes CASSSFGLGTEAFF.

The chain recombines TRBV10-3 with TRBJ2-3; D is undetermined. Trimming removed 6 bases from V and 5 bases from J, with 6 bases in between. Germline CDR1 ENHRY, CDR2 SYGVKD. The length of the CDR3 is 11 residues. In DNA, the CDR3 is TGTGCCATCAGGGTTGGAGATACGCAGTATTTT. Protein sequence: CAIRVGDTQYF.

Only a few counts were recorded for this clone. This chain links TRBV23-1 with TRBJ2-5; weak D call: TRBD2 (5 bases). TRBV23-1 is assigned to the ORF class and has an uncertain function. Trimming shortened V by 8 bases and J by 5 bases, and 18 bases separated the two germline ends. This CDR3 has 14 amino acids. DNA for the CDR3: TGCGCCAGCCCCGGTAGCTCCGGGGTGGAGACCCAGTACTTC. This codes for CASPGSSGVETQYF.

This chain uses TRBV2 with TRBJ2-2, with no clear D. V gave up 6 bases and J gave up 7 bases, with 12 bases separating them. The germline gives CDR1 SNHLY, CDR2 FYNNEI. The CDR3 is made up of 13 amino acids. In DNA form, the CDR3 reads TGTGCCAGCAGAGGAGTAACCGGCGGGGAGCTGTTTTTT. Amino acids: CASRGVTGGELFF.

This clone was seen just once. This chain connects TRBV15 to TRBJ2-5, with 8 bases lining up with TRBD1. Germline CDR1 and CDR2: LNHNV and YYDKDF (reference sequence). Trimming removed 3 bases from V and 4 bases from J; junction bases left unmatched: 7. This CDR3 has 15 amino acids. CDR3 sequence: CATSRPGTGGETQYF. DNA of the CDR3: TGTGCCACCAGCAGGCCCGGGACAGGCGGAGAGACCCAGTACTTC.

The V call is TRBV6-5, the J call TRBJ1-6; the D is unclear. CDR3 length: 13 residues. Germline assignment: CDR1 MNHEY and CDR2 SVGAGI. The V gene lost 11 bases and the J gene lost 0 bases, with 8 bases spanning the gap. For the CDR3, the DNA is TGTGCCGGGTCGGGCTCCTATAATTCACCCCTCCACTTT. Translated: CAGSGSYNSPLHF.

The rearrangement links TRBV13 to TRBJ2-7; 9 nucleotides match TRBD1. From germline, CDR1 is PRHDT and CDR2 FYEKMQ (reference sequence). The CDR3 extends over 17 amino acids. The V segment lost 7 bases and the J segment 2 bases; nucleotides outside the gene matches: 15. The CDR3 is CASKWTGADRDTYEQYF. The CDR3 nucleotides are TGTGCCAGCAAGTGGACAGGGGCCGACCGCGACACCTACGAGCAGTACTTC.

CDR3 protein: CAWRDPRDTWLRAFF. The CDR3 DNA reads TGTGCCTGGAGGGACCCCCGGGACACCTGGCTGCGGGCTTTCTTT. The V and J genes are TRBV30 and TRBJ1-1, with D possibly being TRBD1 (6 bases). The V gene's germline CDR1 is GTSNPN and CDR2 SVGIG (reference sequence). This CDR3 is built from 15 residues. Trimming took off 3 bases at V and 11 bases at J, with 25 bases between the two ends.